The 29 T cell receptor beta chains below were found in one sample sequenced in a study of Ad26.COV2.S vaccination and SARS-CoV-2 variants. TCRdb's table, derived via immunoSEQ multiplex PCR, lists solely in-frame clones and lacks some. Here the sample spans fewer than 400,000 clones, 70% to 90% being singletons. Treatment of the sample: roughly 20 received Ad26.COV2.S at low or high dose, single or two shots; 5 received placebo; per-sample allocation not given. At day 63 after the first vaccine or placebo injection, samples were drawn. The specimen was peripheral blood, collected in a trial of Ad26.COV2.S vaccine versus placebo. All receptors come from a person between 18 and 60 years old who received the Ad26.COV2.S COVID-19 vaccine or a placebo.

This clone was picked up a small number of times. The CDR3, as DNA: TGTGCCAGCAGCGGGGGGGCTTCGGATACGCAGTATTTT. Its protein product is CASSGGASDTQYF. The chain joins TRBV7-2 to TRBJ2-3, with D possibly matching TRBD2 (7 bases). V was cut by 5 bases and J by 6 bases, with 12 bases left in between. The CDR3 has 13 residues. Germline loops: CDR1 SGHTA, CDR2 FQGNSA. Drawing the rest from reference TRBV7-2 and TRBJ2-3, the complete variable domain is GAGVSQSPSNKVTEKGKDVELRCDPISGHTALYWYRQSLGQGLEFLIYFQGNSAPDKSGLPSDRFSAERTGGSVSTLTIQRTQQEDSAVYLCASSGGASDTQYFGPGTRLTVL.

This clone turned up a few times. The rearrangement joins TRBV6-6 to TRBJ1-4, with 8 bases lining up with TRBD1. This CDR3 spans 14 amino acids. After removal of 4 bases from V and 8 bases from J, the junction contained 6 bases not matched to a gene. The germline gives CDR1 MNHNY, CDR2 SVGAGI (reference sequence). CDR3 nucleotide sequence: TGTGCCAGCAGTTGGACAGGGCCAAGGGAAAAACTGTTTTTT. Its protein product is CASSWTGPREKLFF.

The rearrangement links TRBV19 to TRBJ1-2; D is ambiguous. Trimming removed 5 bases at V and 4 bases at J, with 11 bases between. The CDR3 totals 13 residues. Germline lookup yields CDR1 LNHDA and CDR2 SQIVND (reference sequence). CDR3 in amino acids: CASSALGSYGYTF. In DNA, the CDR3 is TGTGCCAGTAGTGCACTCGGCTCCTATGGCTACACCTTC.

The rearrangement links TRBV4-1 to TRBJ2-6; D gene ambiguous. CDR1 and CDR2 from the germline V gene are MGHRA and YSYEKL. The CDR3 extends over 17 amino acids. Trimming took off 6 bases at V and 0 bases at J, with 15 bases between the two ends. The CDR3 loop is CASRQSIRSSGANVLTF. DNA for the CDR3: TGCGCCAGCAGGCAAAGTATCAGAAGCTCTGGGGCCAACGTCCTGACTTTC.

The genes are TRBV28 and TRBJ1-2; 8 nucleotides match TRBD1. This CDR3 has 16 residues. The junction had 13 bases not matched to a gene; V was cut back by 6 bases and J by 4 bases. CDR1 and CDR2 (germline): MDHEN, SYDVKM. The CDR3 nucleotides are TGTGCCAGCAGACAGAAACCGGGGACAGGTACCTATGGCTACACCTTC. Amino acids: CASRQKPGTGTYGYTF.

The V call is TRBV28, the J call TRBJ1-5; the D gene is possibly TRBD1 (5 bases). Germline CDR1 MDHEN, CDR2 SYDVKM. The CDR3 extends over 15 amino acids. V lost 5 bases and J lost 4, with 15 bases in between. DNA of the CDR3: TGTGCCAGCAGTGGGGGTTGGGACCCTAATCAGCCCCAGCATTTT. It encodes CASSGGWDPNQPQHF.

The chain carries TRBV11-2 and TRBJ2-7, with TRBD1 matching over 9 bases. V lost 4 bases, J lost 2 bases, and 9 bases stayed unmatched. CDR3 length equals 16 residues. Germline V gene sequence: CDR1 SGHAT, CDR2 FQNNGV. The CDR3 loop is CASSSQQGALAYEQYF. The CDR3 region has the DNA TGTGCCAGCAGCTCACAACAGGGGGCTTTGGCCTACGAGCAGTACTTC.

CDR3 sequence: CASSAGTVYNEQFF. CDR3 nucleotide sequence: TGTGCCAGCAGTGCCGGGACAGTTTACAATGAGCAGTTCTTC. The chain uses TRBV2 and TRBJ2-1; TRBD1 matches at 7 bases. The V segment lost 4 bases and the J segment 4 bases; nucleotides outside the gene matches: 4. The CDR3 length is 14 residues. The germline CDR1 and CDR2 sequences are SNHLY and FYNNEI.

This rearrangement joins TRBV28 to TRBJ1-1, with no clear D. The V and J ends lost 2 bases and 5 bases respectively, with 3 bases between them. The CDR3 sequence is 11 residues long. In germline, CDR1 is MDHEN, CDR2 SYDVKM. In nucleotides, the CDR3 is TGTGCCAGCAGTTTAAGGACTGAAGCTTTCTTT. It specifies CASSLRTEAFF.

The CDR3 DNA follows: TGCAGCGTTGAAACAGGGATTGCAACTAATGAAAAACTGTTTTTT. This sequence encodes CSVETGIATNEKLFF. The genes are TRBV29-1 and TRBJ1-4; TRBD1 is a possible D gene (6 bases). CDR1 and CDR2 (germline): SQVTM, ANQGSEA. The CDR3 sequence is 15 residues long. Trimming took 2 bases from V and 0 from J, leaving 10 bases between them.

This clone was observed many times. The genes are TRBV28 and TRBJ2-4; 7 nucleotides match TRBD1. This CDR3 has 17 amino acids. The ends lost 5 bases at V and 2 bases at J; junction bases unmatched: 12. Germline V gene data show CDR1 as MDHEN and CDR2 as SYDVKM. The CDR3, as DNA: TGTGCCAGCAGTATCAATCGCCTAGGGGGCCCCAAAAACATTCAGTACTTC. Protein: CASSINRLGGPKNIQYF.

This chain connects TRBV5-5 to TRBJ1-1; D is perhaps TRBD1 (6 bases). The CDR3 totals 15 residues. Germline lookup yields CDR1 SGHKS and CDR2 YYEKEE (reference sequence). V lost 2 bases to trimming and J lost 3 bases, with 14 bases between them. CDR3 region: CASSFLDRRDTEAFF. The CDR3 DNA follows: TGTGCCAGCAGCTTCCTTGACAGGCGGGACACTGAAGCTTTCTTT.

This chain joins TRBV7-2 and TRBJ1-6; 8 bases fit TRBD1. Trimming removed 5 bases from V and 9 bases from J; junction bases left unmatched: 6. CDR1 is SGHTA, CDR2 FQGNSA, per germline. This CDR3 is 14 amino acids long. DNA of the CDR3: TGTGCCAGCAGCCGGGGGACAGGCACTTCACCCCTCCACTTT. As protein: CASSRGTGTSPLHF.

The V and J genes are TRBV5-1 and TRBJ2-7, with a tentative D call TRBD2 (5 bases). The germline gives CDR1 SGHRS, CDR2 YFSETQ. There are 16 residues in the CDR3. V was trimmed by 1 base and J by 4 bases, leaving 18 bases between them. The CDR3 coding sequence is TGCGCCAGCAGCTTGTTAGGGAACGGGATAAGTTACGAGCAGTACTTC. Encoded protein: CASSLLGNGISYEQYF.

This sequence joins TRBV19 and TRBJ1-5, with unresolved D. With 4 bases removed from V and 0 bases from J, the gap between germline ends came to 10 bases. The germline gives CDR1 LNHDA, CDR2 SQIVND (reference sequence). This CDR3 contains 15 residues. The CDR3 DNA reads TGTGCCAGTAGTACGACACCCGGTAGCAATCAGCCCCAGCATTTT. It is translated as CASSTTPGSNQPQHF.

The chain has TRBV7-2 and TRBJ1-2, with D perhaps TRBD1 (5 bases). CDR1 and CDR2 (germline): SGHTA, FQGNSA. V lost 3 bases to trimming and J lost 7 bases, with 12 bases between them. This CDR3 contains 13 residues. CDR3 sequence reads: CASSFRGVGGYTF. CDR3 nucleotides: TGTGCCAGCAGCTTTCGAGGGGTCGGTGGCTACACCTTC.

The chain recombines TRBV12-3 or TRBV12-4 with TRBJ1-1; D not certain. The ends were cut back, 3 bases at V and 1 base at J, with 6 bases in the middle. CDR3 size: 13 residues. CDR3 sequence reads: CASSFPGNTEAFF. CDR3 coding DNA: TGTGCCAGCAGTTTCCCAGGGAACACTGAAGCTTTCTTT.

The chain employs TRBV11-2 and TRBJ2-6; D ambiguous. With 5 bases removed from V and 3 bases from J, the gap between germline ends came to 20 bases. This CDR3 is 18 amino acids long. Germline CDR1 SGHAT, CDR2 FQNNGV. CDR3 coding DNA: TGTGCCAGCAGCCATCTTTCCCTCTATGTGCGTGGGGCCAACGTCCTGACTTTC. The encoded protein is CASSHLSLYVRGANVLTF.

The rearrangement uses TRBV18 and TRBJ1-2; D not resolved. Germline CDR1 is KGHSH and CDR2 is LQKENI. The CDR3 consists of 15 residues. The V and J ends lost 0 bases and 0 bases respectively, with 8 bases between them. The CDR3 reads CASSPPSLANYGYTF. CDR3 nucleotides: TGTGCCAGCTCACCACCCTCTTTAGCTAACTATGGCTACACCTTC.

This chain's CDR3 is CASSLVAGMNTEAFF. The CDR3 region has the DNA TGTGCCAGCAGCTTAGTTGCAGGGATGAACACTGAAGCTTTCTTT. J is TRBJ1-1 and V is TRBV7-9; a possible D gene is TRBD1 (5 bases). With 1 base removed from V and 0 bases from J, the gap between germline ends came to 9 bases. The CDR3 contains 15 residues. CDR1 and CDR2 from the germline V gene are SEHNR and FQNEAQ (reference sequence).

The V call is TRBV7-2, the J call TRBJ1-4; a possible D gene is TRBD1 (6 bases). Deletions cut 5 bases from V and 5 bases from J, with 15 bases between. The CDR3 covers 15 residues. Looked up from germline, CDR1 is SGHTA and CDR2 is FQGNSA. The CDR3 DNA reads as TGTGCCAGCAGCCCGGGCGGACAGACGAATGAAAAACTGTTTTTT. This encodes CASSPGGQTNEKLFF.

This clone appeared once. The chain employs TRBV29-1 and TRBJ1-2, with 8 bases that match TRBD1. There are 15 residues in the CDR3. Trimming removed 1 base from V and 8 bases from J; junction bases left unmatched: 12. Germline CDR1 is SQVTM and CDR2 is ANQGSEA. CDR3 sequence: CSVEVTGGVIAGYTF. CDR3 DNA: TGCAGCGTTGAAGTTACAGGGGGGGTAATTGCCGGCTACACCTTC.

The rearrangement links TRBV18 to TRBJ2-3; D call uncertain. V was clipped by 9 bases and J by 5 bases, with 18 bases between them. The CDR3 contains 14 residues. Per the germline V gene, CDR1 is KGHSH and CDR2 is LQKENI. CDR3 sequence (DNA): TGTGCCAGTTCGAACCTGGGGTATCAAGATACGCAGTATTTT. This codes for CASSNLGYQDTQYF.

The chain carries TRBV7-9 and TRBJ1-5; D might be TRBD1 (5 bases). Trimming took 1 base from V and 3 from J, leaving 7 bases between them. The CDR3 is made up of 14 amino acids. Per germline, CDR1 SEHNR and CDR2 FQNEAQ (reference sequence). The CDR3 spells CASSLVGDNQPQHF. DNA of the CDR3: TGTGCCAGCAGCTTAGTAGGGGACAATCAGCCCCAGCATTTT.

The chain carries TRBV19 and TRBJ2-5; D could derive from TRBD1 or TRBD2 (5 bases each). The V gene lost 3 bases and the J gene lost 4 bases, with 9 bases spanning the gap. The CDR3 is 13 residues long. The V gene's germline CDR1 is LNHDA and CDR2 SQIVND (reference sequence). This CDR3 is CASSIPGRETQYF. CDR3 sequence (DNA): TGTGCCAGTAGTATTCCAGGGAGAGAGACCCAGTACTTC.

The chain links TRBV5-1 to TRBJ1-6, with 8 nucleotides matching TRBD1. The CDR3 is 14 amino acids. Germline loops: CDR1 SGHRS, CDR2 YFSETQ. V gave up 3 bases and J gave up 7 bases; unmatched junction bases: 3. CDR3 residues: CASSSTGGNSPLHF. The CDR3 DNA sequence: TGCGCCAGCAGCTCCACAGGGGGGAATTCACCCCTCCACTTT.

The chain uses TRBV7-3 and TRBJ2-5; D is unclear. This CDR3 region has 15 residues. The V end was cut by 5 bases, the J end by 7 bases, with 20 bases between. CDR1 and CDR2 from the germline V gene are SGHTA and FQGTGA. The CDR3 region is CASSPNSWGDGTQYF. Written as DNA, the CDR3 is TGTGCCAGCAGCCCAAACTCATGGGGTGACGGGACCCAGTACTTC.

V usage is TRBV18 and J usage is TRBJ2-1, with unresolved D. Germline CDR1 reads KGHSH; CDR2 reads LQKENI. The V end was cut by 1 base, the J end by 0 bases, with 13 bases between. There are 17 residues in the CDR3. CDR3 DNA: TGTGCCAGCTCACCACTTTCCGGGTCCAGCTCCTACAATGAGCAGTTCTTC. This codes for CASSPLSGSSSYNEQFF.

The chain has TRBV29-1 and TRBJ2-7; the match to TRBD2 covers 10 bases. CDR1 and CDR2 (germline): SQVTM, ANQGSEA. CDR3 size: 12 residues. The V gene end was trimmed by 6 bases and the J gene end by 5 bases; junction bases not matched to a gene: 4. CDR3 coding DNA: TGCAGCGTAGAACTAGCGGGGAACGAGCAGTACTTC. Encoded protein: CSVELAGNEQYF.